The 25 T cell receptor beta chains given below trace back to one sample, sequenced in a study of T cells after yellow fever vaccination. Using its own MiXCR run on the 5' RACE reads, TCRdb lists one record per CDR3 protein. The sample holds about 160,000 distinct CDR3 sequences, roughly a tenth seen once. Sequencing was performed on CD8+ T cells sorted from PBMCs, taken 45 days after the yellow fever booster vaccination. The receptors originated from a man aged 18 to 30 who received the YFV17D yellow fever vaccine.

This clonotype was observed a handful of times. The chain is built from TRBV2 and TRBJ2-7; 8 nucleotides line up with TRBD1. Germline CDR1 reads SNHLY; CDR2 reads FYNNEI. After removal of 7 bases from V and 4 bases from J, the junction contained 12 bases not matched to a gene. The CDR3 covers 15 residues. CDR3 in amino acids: CASTLLDRATYEQYF. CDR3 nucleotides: TGTGCCAGCACACTTTTGGACAGGGCCACGTACGAGCAGTACTTC.

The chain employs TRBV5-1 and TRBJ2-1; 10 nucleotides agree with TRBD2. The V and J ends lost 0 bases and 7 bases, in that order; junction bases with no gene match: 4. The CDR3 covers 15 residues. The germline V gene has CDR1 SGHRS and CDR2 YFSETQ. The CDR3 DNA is TGCGCCAGCAGCTTGGTTACTAGCGGGGCGAATGAGCAGTTCTTC. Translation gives CASSLVTSGANEQFF.

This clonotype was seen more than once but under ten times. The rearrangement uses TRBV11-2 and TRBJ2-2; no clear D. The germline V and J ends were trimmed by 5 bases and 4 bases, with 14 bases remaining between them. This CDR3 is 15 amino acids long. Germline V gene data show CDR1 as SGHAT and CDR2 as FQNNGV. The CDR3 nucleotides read TGTGCCAGCAGCCCGGGCCGACGCGGCACCGGGGAGCTGTTTTTT. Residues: CASSPGRRGTGELFF. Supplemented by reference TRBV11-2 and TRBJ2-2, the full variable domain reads EAGVAQSPRYKIIEKRQSVAFWCNPISGHATLYWYQQILGQGPKLLIQFQNNGVVDDSQLPKDRFSAERLKGVDSTLKIQPAKLEDSAVYLCASSPGRRGTGELFFGEGSRLTVL.

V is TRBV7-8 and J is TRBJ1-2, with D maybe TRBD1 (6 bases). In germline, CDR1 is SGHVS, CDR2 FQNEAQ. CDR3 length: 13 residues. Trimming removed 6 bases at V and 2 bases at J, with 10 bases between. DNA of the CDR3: TGTGCCAGCAGGGGACACCTAAACTATGGCTACACCTTC. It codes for CASRGHLNYGYTF. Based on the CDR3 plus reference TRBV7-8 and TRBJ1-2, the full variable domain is GAGVSQSPRYKVAKRGQDVALRCDPISGHVSLFWYQQALGQGPEFLTYFQNEAQLDKSGLPSDRFFAERPEGSVSTLKIQRTQQEDSAVYLCASRGHLNYGYTFGSGTRLTVV.

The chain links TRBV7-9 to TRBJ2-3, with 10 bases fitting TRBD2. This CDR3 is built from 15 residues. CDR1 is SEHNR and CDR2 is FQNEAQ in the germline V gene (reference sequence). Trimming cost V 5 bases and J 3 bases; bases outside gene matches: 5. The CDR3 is CASSPVAGGTDTQYF. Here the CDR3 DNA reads TGTGCCAGCAGCCCCGTAGCGGGGGGAACAGATACGCAGTATTTT.

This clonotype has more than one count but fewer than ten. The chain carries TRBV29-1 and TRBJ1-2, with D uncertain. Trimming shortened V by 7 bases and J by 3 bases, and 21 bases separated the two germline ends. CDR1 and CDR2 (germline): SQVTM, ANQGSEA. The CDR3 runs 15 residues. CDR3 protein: CSGEPGVIPYYGYTF. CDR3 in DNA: TGCAGCGGGGAGCCCGGAGTTATCCCCTACTATGGCTACACCTTC.

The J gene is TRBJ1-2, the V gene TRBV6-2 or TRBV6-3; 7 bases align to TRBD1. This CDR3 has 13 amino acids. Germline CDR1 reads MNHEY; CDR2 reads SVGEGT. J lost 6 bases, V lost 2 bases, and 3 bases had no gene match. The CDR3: CASSYGTEDGYTF. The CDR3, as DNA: TGTGCCAGCAGTTACGGGACAGAGGATGGCTACACCTTC.

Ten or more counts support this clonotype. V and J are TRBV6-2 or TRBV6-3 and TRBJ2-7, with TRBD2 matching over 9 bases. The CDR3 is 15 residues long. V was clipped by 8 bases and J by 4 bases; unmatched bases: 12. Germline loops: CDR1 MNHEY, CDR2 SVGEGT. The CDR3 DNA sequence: TGTGCCAGCGGAACATCCGGACTAGCGTCGTACGAGCAGTACTTC. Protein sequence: CASGTSGLASYEQYF.

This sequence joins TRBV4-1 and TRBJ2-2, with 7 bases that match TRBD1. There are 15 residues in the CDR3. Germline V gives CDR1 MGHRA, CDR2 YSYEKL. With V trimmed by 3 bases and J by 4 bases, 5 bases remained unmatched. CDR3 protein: CASSQTGLATGELFF. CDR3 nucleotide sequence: TGCGCCAGCAGCCAGACAGGGTTGGCCACCGGGGAGCTGTTTTTT.

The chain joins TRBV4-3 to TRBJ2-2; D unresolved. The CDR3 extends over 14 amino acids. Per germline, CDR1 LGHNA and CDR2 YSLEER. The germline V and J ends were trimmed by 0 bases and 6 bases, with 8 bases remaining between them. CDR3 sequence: CASSQDSGAGELFF. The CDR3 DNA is TGCGCCAGCAGCCAAGATAGTGGGGCCGGGGAGCTGTTTTTT.

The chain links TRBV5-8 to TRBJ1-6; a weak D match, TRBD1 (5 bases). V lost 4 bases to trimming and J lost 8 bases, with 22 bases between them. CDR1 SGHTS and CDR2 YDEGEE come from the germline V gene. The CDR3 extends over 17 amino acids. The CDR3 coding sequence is TGTGCCAGCAGCCGATTCGGGGCTGGAGGACCCGATTCACCCCTCCACTTT. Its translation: CASSRFGAGGPDSPLHF.

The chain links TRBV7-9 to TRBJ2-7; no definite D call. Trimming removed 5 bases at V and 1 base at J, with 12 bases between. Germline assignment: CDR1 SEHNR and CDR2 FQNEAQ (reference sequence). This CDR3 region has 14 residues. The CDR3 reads CASSPLRISYEQYF. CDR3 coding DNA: TGTGCCAGCAGCCCCCTCAGGATTTCCTACGAGCAGTACTTC.

CDR3 amino acids: CASSLPTGETDTQYF. Written as DNA, the CDR3 is TGTGCCAGCAGCTTACCGACAGGGGAGACAGATACGCAGTATTTT. This chain uses TRBV7-9 with TRBJ2-3, with 8 bases lining up with TRBD1. The V gene's germline CDR1 is SEHNR and CDR2 FQNEAQ (reference sequence). The CDR3 consists of 15 residues. V gave up 2 bases and J gave up 3 bases; unmatched junction bases: 4.

The CDR3 DNA reads TGTGCCAGCAGTTTTGGCTGGGTTGCGTCAGAGACCCAGTACTTC. It encodes CASSFGWVASETQYF. The V gene is TRBV28, the J gene TRBJ2-5; D is unclear. The germline V gene encodes CDR1 MDHEN and CDR2 SYDVKM. Trimming removed 3 bases at V and 4 bases at J, with 15 bases between. The CDR3 sequence is 15 residues long.

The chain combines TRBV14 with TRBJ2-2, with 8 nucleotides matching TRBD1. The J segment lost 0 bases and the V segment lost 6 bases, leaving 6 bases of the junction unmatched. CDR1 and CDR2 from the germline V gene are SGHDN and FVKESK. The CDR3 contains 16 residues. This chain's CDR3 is CASSPLDRANTGELFF. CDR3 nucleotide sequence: TGTGCCAGCAGTCCTTTGGACAGGGCGAACACCGGGGAGCTGTTTTTT.

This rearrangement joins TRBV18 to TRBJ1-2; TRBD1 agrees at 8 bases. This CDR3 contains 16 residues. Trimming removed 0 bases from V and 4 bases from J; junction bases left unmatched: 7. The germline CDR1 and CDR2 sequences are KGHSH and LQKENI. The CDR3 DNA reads TGTGCCAGCTCACCACCTCGCGGACAGGGTTCCTATGGCTACACCTTC. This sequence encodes CASSPPRGQGSYGYTF.

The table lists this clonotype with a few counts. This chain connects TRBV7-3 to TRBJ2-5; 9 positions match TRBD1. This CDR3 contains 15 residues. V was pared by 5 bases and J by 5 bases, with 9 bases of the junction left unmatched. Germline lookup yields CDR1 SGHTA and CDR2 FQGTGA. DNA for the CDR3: TGTGCCAGCAGCCCCGGACAGGGGTTGGGGGAGACCCAGTACTTC. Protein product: CASSPGQGLGETQYF. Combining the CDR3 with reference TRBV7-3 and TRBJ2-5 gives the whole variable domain GAGVSQTPSNKVTEKGKYVELRCDPISGHTALYWYRQSLGQGPEFLIYFQGTGAADDSGLPNDRFFAVRPEGSVSTLKIQRTERGDSAVYLCASSPGQGLGETQYFGPGTRLLVL.

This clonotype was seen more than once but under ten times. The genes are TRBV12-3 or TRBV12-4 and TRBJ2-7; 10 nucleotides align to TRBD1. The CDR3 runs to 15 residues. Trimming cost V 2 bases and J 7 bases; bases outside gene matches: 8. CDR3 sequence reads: CASSLLRQGAHEQYF. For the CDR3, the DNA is TGTGCCAGCAGTTTACTTCGACAGGGGGCGCATGAGCAGTACTTC.

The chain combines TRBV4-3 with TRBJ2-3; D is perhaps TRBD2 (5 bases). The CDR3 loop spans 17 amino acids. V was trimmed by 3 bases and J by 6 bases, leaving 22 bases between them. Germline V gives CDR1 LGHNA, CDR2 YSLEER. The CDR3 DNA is TGCGCCAGCAGCCAGAGTCGGACTCACCGATTTCCGGATACGCAGTATTTT. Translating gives CASSQSRTHRFPDTQYF.

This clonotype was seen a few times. CDR3 protein: CASSYSYRDRDTGELFF. The CDR3 region has the DNA TGCGCCAGCAGCTATTCCTACCGGGACAGGGACACCGGGGAGCTGTTTTTT. This chain links TRBV5-1 with TRBJ2-2; TRBD1 matches 9 bases. The CDR3 runs 17 residues. CDR1 is SGHRS and CDR2 is YFSETQ in the germline V gene. J gave up 3 bases and V 3 bases, and 9 bases lay outside the gene matches.

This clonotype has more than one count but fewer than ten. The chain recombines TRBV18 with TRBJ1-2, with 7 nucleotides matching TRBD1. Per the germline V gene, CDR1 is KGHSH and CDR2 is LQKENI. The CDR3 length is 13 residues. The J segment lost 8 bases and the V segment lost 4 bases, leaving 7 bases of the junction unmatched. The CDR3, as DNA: TGTGCCAGCTCACTCGGACAGGATGAAGGCTACACCTTC. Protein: CASSLGQDEGYTF.

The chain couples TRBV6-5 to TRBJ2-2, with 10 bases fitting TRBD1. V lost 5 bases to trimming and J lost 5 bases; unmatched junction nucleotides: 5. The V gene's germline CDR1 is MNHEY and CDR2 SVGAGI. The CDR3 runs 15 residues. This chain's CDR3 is CASSQTGGWTGELFF. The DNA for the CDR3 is TGTGCCAGCAGTCAGACAGGGGGCTGGACCGGGGAGCTGTTTTTT.

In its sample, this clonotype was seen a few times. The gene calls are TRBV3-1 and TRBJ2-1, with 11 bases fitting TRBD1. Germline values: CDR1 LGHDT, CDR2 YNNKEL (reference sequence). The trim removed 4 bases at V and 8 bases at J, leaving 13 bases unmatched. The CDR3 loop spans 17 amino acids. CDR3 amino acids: CASSPGPGQGGSHEQFF. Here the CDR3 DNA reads TGTGCCAGCAGCCCCGGCCCGGGACAGGGGGGTAGTCATGAGCAGTTCTTC.

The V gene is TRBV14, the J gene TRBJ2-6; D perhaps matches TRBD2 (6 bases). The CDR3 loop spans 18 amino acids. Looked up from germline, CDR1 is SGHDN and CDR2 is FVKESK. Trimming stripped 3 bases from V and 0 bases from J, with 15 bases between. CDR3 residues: CASSHQTGTYSGANVLTF. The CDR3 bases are TGTGCCAGCAGCCACCAGACGGGGACTTACTCTGGGGCCAACGTCCTGACTTTC.

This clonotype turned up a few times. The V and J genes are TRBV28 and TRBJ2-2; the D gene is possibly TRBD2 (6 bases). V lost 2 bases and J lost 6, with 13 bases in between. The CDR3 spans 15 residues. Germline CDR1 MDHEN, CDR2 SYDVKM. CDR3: CASSLRQGGAGELFF. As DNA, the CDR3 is TGTGCCAGCAGTTTAAGGCAGGGAGGCGCCGGGGAGCTGTTTTTT. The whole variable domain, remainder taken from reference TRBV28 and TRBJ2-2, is DVKVTQSSRYLVKRTGEKVFLECVQDMDHENMFWYRQDPGLGLRLIYFSYDVKMKEKGDIPEGYSVSREKKERFSLILESASTNQTSMYLCASSLRQGGAGELFFGEGSRLTVL.